A single sample gave rise to the 26 T cell receptor beta chains below, sequenced in a study of shared clonotypes between healthy human individuals. The data were produced by immunoSEQ multiplex PCR, yet TCRdb's version contains in-frame clones alone and is incomplete. The sample has 1.4 million to 1.5 million clones, 96% seen once. Source material: naive CD4+ T cells sorted from blood. Described subset: CD45RA+ positively selected. These receptors originate from a man aged 25-45 years in good health.

The DNA of the CDR3 is TGTGCCAGCAGCGTAGAGGAGTTGTTATCGGGACAGAACACTGAAGCTTTCTTT. Amino acids: CASSVEELLSGQNTEAFF. The chain recombines TRBV9 with TRBJ1-1; maybe TRBD1 (6 bases). Deletions cut 0 bases from V and 1 base from J, with 19 bases between. Germline V gene lookup returns CDR1 SGDLS and CDR2 YYNGEE. This CDR3 comprises 18 residues.

The J gene is TRBJ1-1, the V gene TRBV7-9; 7 bases agree with TRBD1. CDR1 SEHNR and CDR2 FQNEAQ come from the germline V gene (reference sequence). The trim removed 5 bases at V and 0 bases at J, leaving 6 bases unmatched. The CDR3 contains 15 residues. The CDR3 DNA reads TGTGCCAGCAGCAAGGACAGGAGCATGAACACTGAAGCTTTCTTT. The encoded protein is CASSKDRSMNTEAFF.

The chain combines TRBV29-1 with TRBJ2-1, with D maybe TRBD1 (5 bases). This CDR3 has 11 residues. The ends were cut back, 4 bases at V and 7 bases at J, with 8 bases in the middle. Germline assignment: CDR1 SQVTM and CDR2 ANQGSEA. CDR3 sequence reads: CSVGQGNEQFF. The CDR3 DNA is TGCAGCGTTGGGCAGGGTAATGAGCAGTTCTTC.

CDR3 sequence (DNA): TGTGCCACCAGCAGAGCTCCCATGGGGTCCCGAGAAGAGACCCAGTACTTC. Translating it yields CATSRAPMGSREETQYF. This chain uses TRBV15 with TRBJ2-5; D call uncertain. Germline lookup yields CDR1 LNHNV and CDR2 YYDKDF (reference sequence). There are 17 residues in the CDR3. The V gene lost 1 base and the J gene lost 3 bases, with 18 bases spanning the gap.

This clone was observed a single time. The genes are TRBV5-6 and TRBJ1-4; tentative D call: TRBD1 (5 bases). The germline V gene has CDR1 SGHDT and CDR2 YYEEEE. This CDR3 is built from 15 residues. V lost 0 bases, J lost 6 bases, and 12 bases lay in between. This CDR3 reads CASSLGPRGDEKLFF. CDR3 sequence (DNA): TGTGCCAGCAGCTTGGGACCCCGGGGGGATGAAAAACTGTTTTTT.

This chain links TRBV4-1 with TRBJ2-1; D gene ambiguous. Germline V gives CDR1 MGHRA, CDR2 YSYEKL. Trimming pared 0 bases from V and 4 bases from J, leaving 19 bases between. The CDR3 sequence is 18 residues long. CDR3 region: CASSQEGLGVALYNEQFF. The CDR3 DNA sequence: TGCGCCAGCAGCCAAGAAGGGCTAGGCGTAGCTTTGTACAATGAGCAGTTCTTC.

In this sample, this clone turned up a few times. The identical CDR3 is also encoded by other nucleotide sequences in the sample. The rearrangement joins TRBV2 to TRBJ1-5; D is undetermined. V was shortened by 5 bases and J by 3 bases, with 5 bases between the two germline ends. Germline CDR1 SNHLY, CDR2 FYNNEI. The CDR3 length is 12 residues. CDR3 sequence (DNA): TGTGCCAGCAGTTCCCCCAATCAGCCCCAGCATTTT. Protein sequence: CASSSPNQPQHF.

The chain has TRBV6-1 and TRBJ1-1, with 8 bases matching TRBD1. Germline assignment: CDR1 MNHNS and CDR2 SASEGT. CDR3 length: 14 residues. Losses at the gene ends were 4 bases for V and 1 base for J; bases not matched to a gene: 2. The CDR3 spells CASSVGQANTEAFF. CDR3 bases: TGTGCCAGCAGTGTGGGACAGGCGAACACTGAAGCTTTCTTT.

This chain connects TRBV6-5 to TRBJ2-7; no clear D. Germline-derived CDR1 and CDR2 are MNHEY and SVGAGI. CDR3 length equals 14 residues. V gave up 6 bases and J gave up 0 bases, with 12 bases separating them. CDR3 in DNA: TGTGCCAGCAGGCCCCCGAGAAACTCCTACGAGCAGTACTTC. Protein sequence: CASRPPRNSYEQYF.

J is TRBJ2-1 and V is TRBV18; 8 bases map to TRBD2. CDR3 length equals 14 residues. Germline lookup yields CDR1 KGHSH and CDR2 LQKENI. The junction had 7 bases not matched to a gene; V was cut back by 4 bases and J by 8 bases. In nucleotides, the CDR3 is TGTGCCAGCTCACGACGGGAGGGCCAAGATGAGCAGTTCTTC. Translated: CASSRREGQDEQFF.

On this clone: The sample has other DNA sequences that encode this CDR3 too. V is TRBV7-9 and J is TRBJ2-2; D gene ambiguous. Trimming stripped 1 base from V and 7 bases from J, with 4 bases between. CDR1 SEHNR and CDR2 FQNEAQ come from the germline V gene (reference sequence). The CDR3 runs to 12 residues. As DNA, the CDR3 is TGTGCCAGCAGCTTAGAACTCGGGGAGCTGTTTTTT. Translating gives CASSLELGELFF.

Note on this clone: The junction does not match germline at one end; this may be a read error. J is TRBJ2-7 and V is TRBV7-8, with a tentative D call TRBD2 (6 bases). This CDR3 is built from 17 residues. Germline loops: CDR1 SGHVS, CDR2 FQNEAQ. CDR3: CASSLAPPGAAFYEQYF. Written as DNA, the CDR3 is TGTGCCAGCAGCCTAGCCCCCCCGGGAGCGGCGTTTTACGAGCAGTACTTC.

This clone appeared a single time. V is TRBV7-8 and J is TRBJ2-1; 8 bases fit TRBD1. V trimming: 4 bases; J trimming: 4 bases; junction bases outside the gene matches: 12. The length of the CDR3 is 17 residues. Germline V gene sequence: CDR1 SGHVS, CDR2 FQNEAQ. The DNA for the CDR3 is TGTGCCAGCAGCTCCCGACTCAGGGGGCGCGGGTACAATGAGCAGTTCTTC. This gives the protein CASSSRLRGRGYNEQFF.

This chain uses TRBV11-2 with TRBJ1-2; TRBD1 matches 7 bases. The germline CDR1 and CDR2 sequences are SGHAT and FQNNGV. The ends lost 4 bases at V and 1 base at J; junction bases unmatched: 12. The CDR3 is made up of 17 amino acids. The CDR3 DNA is TGTGCCAGCAGCTCACAGGGGCGACAAGAATATAACTATGGCTACACCTTC. This gives the protein CASSSQGRQEYNYGYTF.

The gene calls are TRBV5-1 and TRBJ2-1; 14 positions match TRBD2. Germline V CDR1 and CDR2: SGHRS, YFSETQ. The V gene end was trimmed by 4 bases and the J gene end by 10 bases; junction bases not matched to a gene: 10. CDR3 length: 16 residues. CDR3 sequence reads: CASSKPGLAGAEEQFF. The CDR3 DNA reads as TGCGCCAGCAGCAAACCGGGACTAGCGGGAGCTGAAGAGCAGTTCTTC.

This sequence joins TRBV5-1 and TRBJ2-5, with D unresolved. V dropped 4 bases and J dropped 0 bases, with 10 bases sitting between them. Germline V gene sequence: CDR1 SGHRS, CDR2 YFSETQ. The CDR3 consists of 14 residues. The CDR3 protein is CASSKSTDQETQYF. The CDR3 nucleotides read TGCGCCAGCAGCAAGAGCACAGACCAAGAGACCCAGTACTTC.

This clone has just one count. The V and J genes are TRBV5-4 and TRBJ2-1; 10 nucleotides align to TRBD2. This CDR3 contains 16 residues. Germline V lookup: CDR1 SGHNT, CDR2 YYREEE (reference sequence). V shed 4 bases, J shed 9 bases, and the junction held 13 bases outside the gene matches. This chain's CDR3 is CASSPRTSGKFGEQFF. Here the CDR3 DNA reads TGTGCCAGCAGCCCGCGTACTAGCGGGAAATTCGGTGAGCAGTTCTTC.

The chain has TRBV7-3 and TRBJ2-7; TRBD1 might be the D (5 bases). V was pared by 3 bases and J by 0 bases, with 9 bases between. The germline gives CDR1 SGHTA, CDR2 FQGTGA. There are 14 residues in the CDR3. This chain's CDR3 is CASSLRQGSYEQYF. The DNA of the CDR3 is TGTGCCAGCAGCTTGCGGCAGGGCTCCTACGAGCAGTACTTC.

The chain joins TRBV7-9 to TRBJ1-5; D unclear. The CDR3 totals 13 residues. The V end lost 5 bases, the J end lost 5 bases, and 10 bases lay between the germline ends. The germline V gene has CDR1 SEHNR and CDR2 FQNEAQ (reference sequence). CDR3 region: CASSQTAHQPQHF. The CDR3 nucleotides are TGTGCCAGCAGCCAAACCGCCCATCAGCCCCAGCATTTT. The variable domain in full, completed from reference TRBV7-9 and TRBJ1-5, reads DTGVSQNPRHKITKRGQNVTFRCDPISEHNRLYWYRQTLGQGPEFLTYFQNEAQLEKSRLLSDRFSAERPKGSFSTLEIQRTEQGDSAMYLCASSQTAHQPQHFGDGTRLSIL.

The CDR3: CASSRGQGYEQYF. Written as DNA, the CDR3 is TGTGCCAGCAGCAGGGGACAGGGTTACGAGCAGTACTTC. This chain links TRBV2 with TRBJ2-7; 9 positions match TRBD1. Germline assignment: CDR1 SNHLY and CDR2 FYNNEI. With V trimmed by 6 bases and J by 4 bases, 4 bases remained unmatched. The CDR3 has 13 residues.

The rearrangement joins TRBV5-1 to TRBJ2-1; 8 bases fit TRBD2. The length of the CDR3 is 15 residues. With V trimmed by 4 bases and J by 9 bases, 12 bases remained unmatched. Germline values: CDR1 SGHRS, CDR2 YFSETQ. As DNA, the CDR3 is TGCGCCAGCAGCCCGGACGGGAGGGCCGGTCGTGAGCAGTTCTTC. Its protein is CASSPDGRAGREQFF.

This chain links TRBV4-2 with TRBJ2-1, with 12 bases fitting TRBD1. The trim removed 0 bases at V and 8 bases at J, leaving 11 bases unmatched. The germline V gene has CDR1 LGHNA and CDR2 YNFKEQ. The CDR3 spans 18 residues. CDR3 sequence: CASSQDTRDRGQGHEQFF. DNA for the CDR3: TGTGCCAGCAGCCAAGACACCCGGGACAGGGGGCAAGGGCATGAGCAGTTCTTC.

The V gene is TRBV7-2, the J gene TRBJ2-5; 7 bases are shared with TRBD2. The CDR3 length is 16 residues. V lost 2 bases and J lost 2; bases outside the gene matches: 8. CDR1 SGHTA and CDR2 FQGNSA come from the germline V gene. In nucleotides, the CDR3 is TGTGCCAGCAGCTTATCCAGCGGGAAGGGGCAAGAGACCCAGTACTTC. Protein product: CASSLSSGKGQETQYF.

The chain couples TRBV29-1 to TRBJ2-7, with D maybe TRBD2 (6 bases). This CDR3 comprises 12 residues. Trimming pared 5 bases from V and 2 bases from J, leaving 10 bases between. CDR1 is SQVTM and CDR2 is ANQGSEA in the germline V gene. The CDR3 bases are TGCAGCGTTAAGGAGGGCACCTACGAGCAGTACTTC. It codes for CSVKEGTYEQYF.

The chain recombines TRBV5-4 with TRBJ2-3; 8 nucleotides line up with TRBD2. The CDR3 has 16 residues. Germline trimming cut 0 bases from V and 1 base from J; bases unmatched to any gene: 4. Germline CDR1 is SGHNT and CDR2 is YYREEE (reference sequence). As DNA, the CDR3 is TGTGCCAGCAGCTTGGCGGCTAGCGGGCGCACAGATACGCAGTATTTT. This encodes CASSLAASGRTDTQYF.

This rearrangement joins TRBV5-1 to TRBJ2-7, with D possibly being TRBD1 (6 bases). Deletions cut 4 bases from V and 2 bases from J, with 10 bases between. Germline V gene data show CDR1 as SGHRS and CDR2 as YFSETQ. The CDR3 is 13 amino acids. CDR3 sequence: CASSPGTTYEQYF. The CDR3 nucleotides are TGCGCCAGCAGCCCTGGGACAACCTACGAGCAGTACTTC.